A selection of T cell receptor beta chains follows, all from one sample in a study of blood T cell repertoires in COVID-19. TCRdb's copy holds only in-frame clones and misses some; the assay was immunoSEQ multiplex PCR. Altogether 150,000 or so clones are present, roughly 85% being singletons, with the ten largest covering roughly 8%. Sequenced material: peripheral blood. These receptors all stem from a woman aged 55-70 years with COVID-19, enrolled during active disease. Each CDR3 is given with its conserved first and last residue. A D gene is named only where the DNA matches it firmly. Only part of the rows carry a size: once, few, many, or a class if the clone is expanded.

d_call	v_call	clone_size	j_call	cdr3_aa	cdr3_nt
TRBD1	TRBV3-1/TRBV3-2	.	TRBJ2-1	CASSQEFSTGGGGQFF	TGTGCCAGCAGCCAAGAGTTCTCGACAGGGGGCGGCGGGCAGTTCTTC
.	TRBV29-1	.	TRBJ1-1	CSAEGVTEAFF	TGCAGCGCAGAGGGGGTCACTGAAGCTTTCTTT
.	TRBV3-1/TRBV3-2	.	TRBJ2-6	CASRQGHSGANVLTF	TGTGCCAGCAGGCAGGGTCACTCTGGGGCCAACGTCCTGACTTTC
TRBD2	TRBV4-1	.	TRBJ2-1	CASSYGTSGGYNEQFF	TGCGCCAGCAGCTACGGGACTAGCGGGGGGTACAATGAGCAGTTCTTC
TRBD1	TRBV7-9	few	TRBJ1-2	CASSVDPDRAGGYTF	TGTGCCAGCAGCGTCGACCCCGACAGGGCCGGGGGCTACACCTTC
.	TRBV12-3/TRBV12-4	.	TRBJ1-5	CASRTGWGQPQHF	TGTGCCAGCAGGACAGGTTGGGGACAGCCCCAGCATTTT
TRBD2	TRBV3-1/TRBV3-2	.	TRBJ2-1	CASSAQAGGFNEQFF	TGTGCCAGCAGCGCTCAAGCGGGGGGATTCAATGAGCAGTTCTTC
.	TRBV6-6	few	TRBJ1-3	CASSTGVRNTIYF	TGTGCCAGCAGCACAGGAGTTAGAAACACCATATATTTT
TRBD1	TRBV3-1/TRBV3-2	.	TRBJ1-1	CASSQNRGEGAFF	TGTGCCAGCAGCCAGAACAGGGGCGAAGGAGCTTTCTTT
.	TRBV3-1/TRBV3-2	.	TRBJ2-1	CASSQPLDSTYNEQFF	TGTGCCAGCAGCCAACCTCTAGACAGCACCTACAATGAGCAGTTCTTC
TRBD2	TRBV7-6	few	TRBJ2-1	CASSLTPPGGGLFSYNEQFF	TGTGCCAGCAGCTTAACTCCGCCGGGCGGGGGACTTTTCTCCTACAATGAGCAGTTCTTC
.	TRBV6-6	.	TRBJ2-7	CASTPQGSSYEQYF	TGTGCCAGCACCCCTCAGGGGAGCTCCTACGAGCAGTACTTC
TRBD1	TRBV27	.	TRBJ1-1	CASSPSHRGRGTEAFF	TGTGCCAGCAGTCCCTCACACAGGGGGCGCGGGACTGAAGCTTTCTTT
TRBD1	TRBV28	.	TRBJ2-1	CASGHFDRGPSKFF	TGTGCCAGCGGCCACTTTGACAGGGGACCCTCGAAGTTCTTC
.	TRBV18	.	TRBJ1-2	CASSSGGGYTF	TGTGCCAGCTCATCAGGTGGCGGCTACACCTTC
TRBD1	TRBV9	.	TRBJ2-7	CASSATGTGNYEQYF	TGTGCCAGCAGCGCTACCGGGACAGGTAACTACGAGCAGTACTTC
.	TRBV19	.	TRBJ1-5	CASSYSNQPQHF	TGTGCCAGTTCGTATAGCAATCAGCCCCAGCATTTT
.	TRBV6-2/TRBV6-3	.	TRBJ2-1	CASSAWGGGNEQFF	TGTGCCAGCAGTGCTTGGGGGGGCGGCAATGAGCAGTTCTTC
TRBD1	TRBV20-1	.	TRBJ1-6	CSASGSGGYNSPLHF	TGCAGTGCTAGTGGGTCAGGGGGCTATAATTCACCCCTCCACTTT
TRBD1	TRBV6-4	.	TRBJ2-3	CASSYMDRGEQYF	TGTGCCAGCAGTTACATGGACAGGGGAGAGCAGTATTTT
TRBD1	TRBV11-1	.	TRBJ2-1	CASSLVRDRVFNEQFF	TGTGCCAGCAGCTTAGTTCGGGACAGGGTTTTTAATGAGCAGTTCTTC
.	TRBV30	.	TRBJ1-2	CAWSVQGAHGYTF	TGTGCCTGGAGTGTACAAGGAGCCCATGGCTACACCTTC
TRBD1	TRBV18	.	TRBJ1-2	CASSPARDSGFANYGYTF	TGTGCCAGCTCACCCGCCCGGGACAGCGGGTTTGCTAACTATGGCTACACCTTC
TRBD1	TRBV29-1	once	TRBJ1-1	CSATGQGHTEAFF	TGCAGCGCCACGGGACAGGGGCACACTGAAGCTTTCTTT
.	TRBV11-2	.	TRBJ2-1	CASSSKLGSYNEQFF	TGTGCCAGCAGCTCGAAACTCGGGAGTTACAATGAGCAGTTCTTC
TRBD2	TRBV7-2	.	TRBJ2-2	CASSLGPAGGPNTGELFF	TGTGCCAGCAGCTTAGGACCAGCGGGGGGGCCTAACACCGGGGAGCTGTTTTTT
.	TRBV7-2	.	TRBJ2-7	CASRPTGSYEQYF	TGTGCCAGCAGGCCGACTGGTAGCTACGAGCAGTACTTC
.	TRBV10-3	.	TRBJ1-4	CAISQEANEKLFF	TGTGCCATCAGTCAGGAAGCTAATGAAAAACTGTTTTTT
TRBD1	TRBV19	.	TRBJ2-7	CASSIDPRDRGDEQYF	TGTGCCAGTAGTATAGATCCTCGGGACAGGGGGGACGAGCAGTACTTC
TRBD2	TRBV5-7	.	TRBJ2-3	CASSLGLAGGHCKTDTQYF	TGTGCCAGCAGCTTGGGCCTAGCGGGGGGGCACTGCAAAACAGATACGCAGTATTTT
.	TRBV7-9	.	TRBJ2-7	CASSTGTNGYEQYF	TGTGCCAGCAGCACAGGGACTAACGGATACGAGCAGTACTTC
.	TRBV6-5	.	TRBJ2-6	CASRRRVTGANVLTF	TGTGCCAGCAGGCGCAGGGTTACCGGGGCCAACGTCCTGACTTTC
.	TRBV19	.	TRBJ2-7	CAAAGPNEQYF	TGTGCCGCTGCAGGGCCCAACGAGCAGTACTTC
TRBD1	TRBV7-2	.	TRBJ2-7	CASRAGQANYEQYF	TGTGCCAGCAGGGCGGGACAGGCCAACTACGAGCAGTACTTC
.	TRBV6-5	.	TRBJ1-2	CASSTHRDNYGYTF	TGTGCCAGCAGTACGCACAGGGATAACTATGGCTACACCTTC
.	TRBV5-6	.	TRBJ2-7	CASSPWPSYEQYF	TGTGCCAGCAGCCCCTGGCCCTCCTACGAGCAGTACTTC
.	TRBV5-1	.	TRBJ2-7	CASSLAGAATYEQYF	TGCGCCAGCAGCTTGGCTGGGGCCGCCACCTACGAGCAGTACTTC
.	TRBV4-1	.	TRBJ2-3	CASSQEGDRADTQYF	TGCGCCAGCAGCCAAGAGGGAGATAGGGCAGATACGCAGTATTTT
TRBD2	TRBV7-9	.	TRBJ2-3	CASSSSSGGHAYQDTQYF	TGTGCCAGCAGCTCGTCTAGCGGGGGGCATGCCTACCAAGATACGCAGTATTTT
TRBD2	TRBV27	.	TRBJ2-5	CASSGLASGGFGETQYF	TGTGCCAGCAGTGGGCTGGCTAGCGGGGGGTTTGGAGAGACCCAGTACTTC
TRBD1	TRBV19	.	TRBJ1-1	CASSPTGDLNTEAFF	TGTGCCAGTAGTCCCACAGGGGATTTAAACACTGAAGCTTTCTTT
TRBD2	TRBV5-1	.	TRBJ2-1	CASSLLPSGGYRFDSEQFF	TGCGCCAGCAGCTTGTTACCTAGCGGGGGGTACAGGTTCGACAGTGAGCAGTTCTTC
TRBD1	TRBV27	.	TRBJ2-7	CASSLSSTGGYEQYF	TGTGCCAGCAGTTTATCCTCGACAGGGGGATACGAGCAGTACTTC
.	TRBV15	.	TRBJ2-1	CATSRDHAGVDEQFF	TGTGCCACCAGCAGAGATCATGCAGGGGTGGATGAGCAGTTCTTC
.	TRBV7-2	.	TRBJ2-3	CASARLAGGLTLDTQYF	TGTGCCAGCGCCCGTCTAGCTGGGGGCCTTACTTTAGATACGCAGTATTTT
TRBD2	TRBV13	.	TRBJ2-5	CASSLGGGTLQETQYF	TGTGCCAGCAGCTTAGGGGGGGGGACCCTTCAAGAGACCCAGTACTTC